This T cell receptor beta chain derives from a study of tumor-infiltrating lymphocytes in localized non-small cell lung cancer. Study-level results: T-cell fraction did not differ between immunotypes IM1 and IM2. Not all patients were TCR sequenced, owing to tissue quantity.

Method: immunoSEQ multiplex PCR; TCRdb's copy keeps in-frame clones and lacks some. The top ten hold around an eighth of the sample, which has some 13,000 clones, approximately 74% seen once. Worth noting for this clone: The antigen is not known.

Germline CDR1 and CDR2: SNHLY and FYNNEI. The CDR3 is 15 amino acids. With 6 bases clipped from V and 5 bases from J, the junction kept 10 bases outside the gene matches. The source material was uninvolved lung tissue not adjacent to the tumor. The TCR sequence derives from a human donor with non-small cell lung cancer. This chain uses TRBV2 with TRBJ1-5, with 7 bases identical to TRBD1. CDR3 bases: TGTGCCAGCAGGCTATCGACAGGGTATGATCAGCCCCAGCATTTT. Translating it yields CASRLSTGYDQPQHF.